The 10 T cell receptor beta chains in this list originate from one sample, sequenced in a study of shared clonotypes between healthy human individuals. The method was immunoSEQ multiplex PCR; TCRdb's version includes in-frame clones alone and lacks a portion of them. This table has roughly 520,000 clones, roughly 95% appearing once. The sample consisted of naive CD4+ T cells sorted from blood. As to subset: CD45RA+ positively selected. Source of these receptors: a woman under 40 in good health.

The genes are TRBV6-4 and TRBJ2-1; D is uncertain. Trimming stripped 0 bases from V and 0 bases from J, with 9 bases between. The CDR3 is 16 amino acids. Germline lookup yields CDR1 MRHNA and CDR2 SNTAGT. CDR3 in DNA: TGTGCCAGCAGTGACTCGAAACAGAGCTCCTACAATGAGCAGTTCTTC. This translates into CASSDSKQSSYNEQFF.

This chain connects TRBV18 to TRBJ2-7; D is tentatively TRBD1 or TRBD2 (7 bases each). This CDR3 region has 15 residues. CDR1 is KGHSH and CDR2 is LQKENI in the germline V gene. The V and J ends lost 3 bases and 6 bases respectively, with 18 bases between them. CDR3 coding DNA: TGTGCCAGCTCACCGGGTGCAGGGAGGGGGCGCGAGCAGTACTTC. Translating it yields CASSPGAGRGREQYF.

V is TRBV19 and J is TRBJ2-2; the D is unclear. The germline V gene encodes CDR1 LNHDA and CDR2 SQIVND (reference sequence). The CDR3 has 15 amino acids. Trimming cost V 6 bases and J 0 bases, with 11 bases left between them. The CDR3 bases are TGTGCCAGTAGACCCCTAGGAGCGAACACCGGGGAGCTGTTTTTT. As protein: CASRPLGANTGELFF.

This chain uses TRBV5-1 with TRBJ1-1, with a weak D call TRBD1 (5 bases). CDR1 is SGHRS and CDR2 is YFSETQ in the germline V gene. The CDR3 covers 17 residues. The V end lost 1 base, the J end lost 1 base, and 17 bases lay between the germline ends. In DNA, the CDR3 is TGCGCCAGCAGCTTGAATGTCGGTGCGGGACGGAACACTGAAGCTTTCTTT. It yields the protein CASSLNVGAGRNTEAFF.

V usage is TRBV11-2 and J usage is TRBJ2-5; tentative D call: TRBD2 (6 bases). The CDR3 covers 15 residues. Germline V gene data show CDR1 as SGHAT and CDR2 as FQNNGV. Trimming took 4 bases from V and 2 from J, leaving 14 bases between them. The CDR3 region has the DNA TGTGCCAGCAGCTCCAGGTCCGGAGGGCAAGAGACCCAGTACTTC. Its protein product is CASSSRSGGQETQYF. Complete variable domain (other parts from reference TRBV11-2 and TRBJ2-5): EAGVAQSPRYKIIEKRQSVAFWCNPISGHATLYWYQQILGQGPKLLIQFQNNGVVDDSQLPKDRFSAERLKGVDSTLKIQPAKLEDSAVYLCASSSRSGGQETQYFGPGTRLLVL.

This clone was recorded only once. V gene TRBV11-3 combines with J gene TRBJ2-5; TRBD1 matches at 11 bases. This CDR3 spans 15 amino acids. J was trimmed by 3 bases and V by 5 bases; bases with no gene match: 5. CDR1 is SGHNT and CDR2 is YENEEA in the germline V gene. CDR3 sequence reads: CASSRGTGGEETQYF. DNA of the CDR3: TGTGCCAGCAGCCGCGGGACAGGGGGGGAAGAGACCCAGTACTTC.

The rearrangement joins TRBV10-3 to TRBJ1-3; D ambiguous. Germline V gene sequence: CDR1 ENHRY, CDR2 SYGVKD. The CDR3 consists of 14 residues. V lost 0 bases to trimming and J lost 3 bases, with 6 bases between them. Here the CDR3 reads CAISESQVGNTIYF. As DNA, the CDR3 is TGTGCCATCAGTGAGTCTCAGGTTGGAAACACCATATATTTT.

This clone appeared once. This rearrangement joins TRBV2 to TRBJ2-2, with 11 bases lining up with TRBD1. This CDR3 has 16 residues. CDR1 SNHLY and CDR2 FYNNEI come from the germline V gene. The junction had 5 bases not matched to a gene; V was cut back by 2 bases and J by 6 bases. CDR3 in DNA: TGTGCCAGCAGTGAAAGGACAGGGGGCCCCTCCGGGGAGCTGTTTTTT. Its translation is CASSERTGGPSGELFF.

This chain joins TRBV5-4 and TRBJ2-4, with 7 bases fitting TRBD1. Per the germline V gene, CDR1 is SGHNT and CDR2 is YYREEE (reference sequence). V shed 4 bases and J 5 bases; nucleotides not matched to a gene: 3. This CDR3 is built from 13 residues. The CDR3 loop reads CASSLGTENIQYF. The CDR3, as DNA: TGTGCCAGCAGCCTTGGGACAGAAAACATTCAGTACTTC.

The V gene is TRBV5-4, the J gene TRBJ1-4; D is ambiguous. Germline CDR1 and CDR2: SGHNT and YYREEE (reference sequence). The CDR3 consists of 15 residues. V shed 4 bases and J shed 0 bases, with 10 bases lying between them. The CDR3 loop reads CASSPTAATNEKLFF. For the CDR3, the DNA is TGTGCCAGCAGCCCAACAGCTGCAACTAATGAAAAACTGTTTTTT.